This passage covers 11 T cell receptor beta chains from one sample sequenced in a study of low-dose radiotherapy and immunotherapy resistance in tumors. TRAV and TRBV primers primed cDNA for both TCRalpha and TCRbeta. A 20-cycle PCR with a constant-region primer and V-primer adapter amplified TCRs. One entry per CDR3 protein, called by TCRdb with MiXCR from the reads. The table has approximately 84,000 distinct CDR3 sequences, less than 20% seen once. The time point denotes: after trial treatment. Treatment: LDRT plus nivolumab, ipilimumab, low-dose cyclophosphamide and aspirin (RACIN trial). Sample: PBMCs, taken after low-dose radiotherapy plus immunotherapy. The source of these receptors is a male donor with prostate cancer.

This chain connects TRBV4-2 to TRBJ2-1, with a weak D call TRBD1 (5 bases). CDR3 size: 17 residues. The ends were cut back, 1 base at V and 3 bases at J, with 16 bases in the middle. Germline lookup yields CDR1 LGHNA and CDR2 YNFKEQ. The CDR3 coding sequence is TGTGCCAGCAGCCAAGCTGCGGCCCTAGGGGTCTACAATGAGCAGTTCTTC. It codes for CASSQAAALGVYNEQFF.

This clonotype was seen a handful of times. This rearrangement joins TRBV6-1 to TRBJ2-5, with D hard to call. The CDR3 is 16 residues long. The V end was cut by 6 bases, the J end by 4 bases, with 21 bases between. The germline V gene encodes CDR1 MNHNS and CDR2 SASEGT. Here the CDR3 reads CASSLPGSPQLETQYF. CDR3 sequence (DNA): TGTGCCAGCAGCCTTCCGGGTAGTCCCCAACTAGAGACCCAGTACTTC.

This clonotype was seen many times. This chain connects TRBV29-1 to TRBJ2-2; D is uncertain. Germline V gene data show CDR1 as SQVTM and CDR2 as ANQGSEA. This CDR3 spans 17 amino acids. The V and J ends lost 5 bases and 1 base respectively, with 20 bases between them. The DNA of the CDR3 is TGCAGCGTTAGTTGGCCAGCCACTAAAGGGAACACCGGGGAGCTGTTTTTT. It translates to CSVSWPATKGNTGELFF.

This chain joins TRBV5-1 and TRBJ2-3; 8 nucleotides line up with TRBD2. CDR3 length: 17 residues. Germline trimming cut 0 bases from V and 3 bases from J; bases unmatched to any gene: 9. In germline, CDR1 is SGHRS, CDR2 YFSETQ. This CDR3 reads CASSLEGAGGLTDTQYF. CDR3 coding DNA: TGCGCCAGCAGCTTGGAAGGCGCGGGAGGACTGACAGATACGCAGTATTTT.

The V gene is TRBV20-1, the J gene TRBJ2-1; weak D call: TRBD2 (6 bases). The CDR3 has 12 amino acids. Per germline, CDR1 DFQATT and CDR2 SNEGSKA (reference sequence). Trimming took off 8 bases at V and 2 bases at J, with 10 bases between the two ends. The CDR3 DNA follows: TGCAGTATAGCGGAAACCTACAATGAGCAGTTCTTC. This codes for CSIAETYNEQFF.

The table lists this clonotype with many counts. The CDR3 loop reads CASKPGQGPYEQYF. CDR3 in DNA: TGTGCCAGCAAACCGGGACAGGGGCCCTACGAGCAGTACTTC. This rearrangement joins TRBV28 to TRBJ2-7; the match to TRBD1 covers 10 bases. V lost 7 bases to trimming and J lost 2 bases; unmatched junction nucleotides: 5. CDR1 and CDR2 from the germline V gene are MDHEN and SYDVKM. The CDR3 covers 14 residues.

For this clonotype: Its ends do not fully match the called genes, so a read error is possible. V is TRBV4-1 and J is TRBJ2-7; 7 bases align to TRBD1. From germline, CDR1 is MGHRA and CDR2 YSYEKL. The CDR3 sequence is 14 residues long. CDR3: CPSGQRGPGYEQYF. In DNA form, the CDR3 reads TGCCCCAGCGGCCAGAGGGGGCCCGGGTACGAGCAGTACTTC.

The table lists this clonotype with many counts. The chain joins TRBV27 to TRBJ2-1, with 10 bases identical to TRBD2. The CDR3 is 14 amino acids. V gave up 5 bases and J gave up 7 bases; unmatched junction bases: 5. Germline V CDR1 and CDR2: MNHEY, SMNVEV (reference sequence). The CDR3: CASSQSGRENEQFF. CDR3 DNA sequence: TGTGCCAGCAGTCAAAGCGGGAGGGAGAATGAGCAGTTCTTC.

Ten or more counts support this clonotype. The CDR3, as DNA: TGTGCCAGCAGTCAACTAGAGTACAATGAGCAGTTCTTC. Its translation is CASSQLEYNEQFF. V and J are TRBV2 and TRBJ2-1, with D perhaps TRBD2 (5 bases). V lost 5 bases to trimming and J lost 4 bases, with 9 bases between them. In germline, CDR1 is SNHLY, CDR2 FYNNEI. The CDR3 runs 13 residues.

This clonotype was picked up many times. The chain has TRBV19 and TRBJ2-1; 12 bases agree with TRBD1. CDR1 and CDR2 from the germline V gene are LNHDA and SQIVND (reference sequence). The CDR3 runs 16 residues. Germline trimming cut 7 bases from V and 8 bases from J; bases unmatched to any gene: 12. The CDR3 loop is CASNRRDRGRIDEQFF. The CDR3 DNA follows: TGTGCCAGTAATAGAAGGGACAGGGGGCGAATCGATGAGCAGTTCTTC.

This clonotype was found many times. The J gene is TRBJ1-2, the V gene TRBV6-5; 9 positions match TRBD1. V lost 0 bases to trimming and J lost 4 bases; unmatched junction nucleotides: 6. Germline-derived CDR1 and CDR2 are MNHEY and SVGAGI. CDR3 length: 16 residues. In DNA form, the CDR3 reads TGTGCCAGCAGTTACTCGACAGGGGGGGGTGGCTATGGCTACACCTTC. Protein sequence: CASSYSTGGGGYGYTF.